The 10 T cell receptor beta chains in this list originate from one sample, sequenced in a study of blood T cell repertoires in COVID-19. This table comes from immunoSEQ multiplex PCR, and its TCRdb copy is limited to in-frame clones, with some not included. Seen here are 250,000 to 350,000 clones, about 85% observed once, and the top ten hold about 2.3%. The source material was peripheral blood. These receptors came from a man younger than 35 with active or convalescent COVID-19.

The chain combines TRBV6-5 with TRBJ1-1; a possible D gene is TRBD1 (6 bases). The CDR3 is made up of 13 amino acids. V lost 4 bases to trimming and J lost 6 bases, with 12 bases between them. Germline V gene sequence: CDR1 MNHEY, CDR2 SVGAGI. CDR3 DNA sequence: TGTGCCAGCAGTTTGAACAGGGAGTCTGAAGCTTTCTTT. Translated, it gives CASSLNRESEAFF.

This chain links TRBV19 with TRBJ2-7, with 14 positions matching TRBD2. The CDR3 is 17 residues long. Germline V gene data show CDR1 as LNHDA and CDR2 as SQIVND (reference sequence). The V gene end was trimmed by 6 bases and the J gene end by 5 bases; junction bases not matched to a gene: 12. DNA of the CDR3: TGTGCCAGTAGCCCGACGAGACTAGCGGGAGGGCCGGACGAGCAGTACTTC. Amino acid sequence: CASSPTRLAGGPDEQYF.

In this sample, this clone turned up once. The rearrangement joins TRBV6-5 to TRBJ2-7, with a tentative D call TRBD2 (6 bases). CDR1 is MNHEY, CDR2 SVGAGI, per germline. Trimming removed 11 bases at V and 4 bases at J, with 18 bases between. This CDR3 has 13 residues. CDR3 sequence reads: CAAGLRADYEQYF. In nucleotides, the CDR3 is TGTGCCGCGGGGTTGCGTGCGGATTACGAGCAGTACTTC.

A note on this clone: The same CDR3 also results from other DNA sequences found in this sample. V is TRBV18 and J is TRBJ1-1, with 8 bases fitting TRBD1. V shed 6 bases and J 1 base; nucleotides not matched to a gene: 1. The CDR3 sequence is 13 residues long. Germline loops: CDR1 KGHSH, CDR2 LQKENI. CDR3 in amino acids: CASSGQANTEAFF. CDR3 bases: TGTGCCAGCTCGGGACAGGCGAACACTGAAGCTTTCTTT. Combining the CDR3 with reference TRBV18 and TRBJ1-1 gives the whole variable domain NAGVMQNPRHLVRRRGQEARLRCSPMKGHSHVYWYRQLPEEGLKFMVYLQKENIIDESGMPKERFSAEFPKEGPSILRIQQVVRGDSAAYFCASSGQANTEAFFGQGTRLTVV.

V usage is TRBV28 and J usage is TRBJ1-2, with 8 positions matching TRBD1. The germline V gene has CDR1 MDHEN and CDR2 SYDVKM. There are 14 residues in the CDR3. With 3 bases clipped from V and 5 bases from J, the junction kept 5 bases outside the gene matches. CDR3 sequence (DNA): TGTGCCAGCAGTTTTGGGACAGGATGGTATGGCTACACCTTC. Protein product: CASSFGTGWYGYTF.

J is TRBJ1-4 and V is TRBV21-1. TRBV21-1 is a pseudogene segment. CDR3 length: 13 residues. CDR3 residues: CASPGRPKEKLFF. In DNA form, the CDR3 reads TGTGCCAGTCCGGGTCGGCCCAAAGAAAAACTGTTTTTT.

This chain links TRBV11-2 with TRBJ1-2, with 9 nucleotides matching TRBD1. The J segment lost 6 bases and the V segment lost 4 bases, leaving 12 bases of the junction unmatched. Germline CDR1 SGHAT, CDR2 FQNNGV. The CDR3 has 16 amino acids. The CDR3 DNA sequence: TGTGCCAGCAGCTCGTCCCGGGACAGGGTAGGAGATGGCTACACCTTC. Residues: CASSSSRDRVGDGYTF.

V is TRBV19 and J is TRBJ2-2; D perhaps matches TRBD1 (5 bases). The V end was cut by 8 bases, the J end by 0 bases, with 16 bases between. The CDR3 totals 16 residues. Per germline, CDR1 LNHDA and CDR2 SQIVND (reference sequence). Here the CDR3 reads CASGARGKPNTGELFF. Here the CDR3 DNA reads TGTGCCAGTGGGGCTCGAGGCAAACCGAACACCGGGGAGCTGTTTTTT.

This clone has only a few counts. The V and J genes are TRBV4-2 and TRBJ2-7; D call uncertain. The CDR3 is 15 residues long. The germline V gene has CDR1 LGHNA and CDR2 YNFKEQ. V dropped 1 base and J dropped 0 bases, with 10 bases sitting between them. The CDR3 nucleotides read TGTGCCAGCAGCCAAGGATTTGATAGCTCCTACGAGCAGTACTTC. Translated, it gives CASSQGFDSSYEQYF.

This rearrangement joins TRBV15 to TRBJ1-2; D possibly corresponds to TRBD1 (6 bases). The CDR3 has 15 amino acids. Trimming pared 5 bases from V and 7 bases from J, leaving 20 bases between. CDR1 LNHNV and CDR2 YYDKDF come from the germline V gene (reference sequence). CDR3 bases: TGTGCCACCAGCGGGTACAGGGCCCTCCTCTCTGGCTACACCTTC. It specifies CATSGYRALLSGYTF.